Listed below are T cell receptor beta chains from one sample, sequenced in a study of T cells in Graves' hyperthyroidism and ophthalmopathy. TCRdb re-analysed the multiplex PCR reads in MiXCR, keeping a single row per CDR3 protein. The data contain over 350,000 distinct CDR3 sequences, about an eighth of them singletons. The sample was blood. These TCRs come from a man in his forties or fifties with Graves' ophthalmopathy. CDR3s include the opening cysteine and the closing phenylalanine or tryptophan. D genes are given only for firm matches. Clone size is stated in some rows and not others, as once, few, many or a class when expanded.

TRBJ2-1 . TRBV20-1 TRBD1 14 CSAITGGSYNEQFF TGCAGTGCTATAACAGGGGGCTCCTACAATGAGCAGTTCTTC
TRBJ2-7 many TRBV18 . 12 CASSRDAYEQYF TGTGCCAGCTCACGCGACGCCTACGAGCAGTACTTC
TRBJ2-4 few TRBV12-3/TRBV12-4 . 13 CASSFAGTDIQYF TGTGCCAGCAGTTTCGCGGGAACTGACATTCAGTACTTC
TRBJ2-5 . TRBV6-2/TRBV6-3 . 15 CASSSPTLVQETQYF TGTGCCAGCAGTTCCCCCACGCTGGTCCAAGAGACCCAGTACTTC
TRBJ2-1 . TRBV24-1 TRBD2 13 CATSDWTSFEQFF TGTGCCACCAGTGACTGGACTAGTTTCGAGCAGTTCTTC
TRBJ2-7 many TRBV20-1 TRBD1 15 CSASGLKQGAYEQYF TGCAGTGCTAGCGGACTGAAGCAGGGGGCCTACGAGCAGTACTTC
TRBJ2-7 many TRBV12-3/TRBV12-4 . 13 CASSKAVNYEQYF TGTGCCAGCAGCAAGGCAGTTAACTACGAGCAGTACTTC
TRBJ2-3 . TRBV5-1 . 15 CASSAGDSYTDTQYF TGCGCCAGCAGCGCCGGGGACTCATACACAGATACGCAGTATTTT
TRBJ1-2 . TRBV7-2 . 14 CASSLAYRDRGYTF TGTGCCAGCAGCTTAGCGTACAGGGATCGAGGCTACACCTTC
TRBJ2-2 . TRBV14 . 15 CASSQVGRRRGELFF TGTGCCAGCAGCCAAGTTGGCAGACGACGCGGGGAGCTGTTTTTT
TRBJ1-1 many TRBV6-1 TRBD1 18 CASSSRPLTGGGNTEAFF TGTGCCAGCAGTTCCCGACCCTTGACAGGGGGCGGGAACACTGAAGCTTTCTTT
TRBJ2-7 many TRBV11-2 . 12 CASRGLNYEQYF TGTGCCAGCAGGGGACTGAACTACGAGCAGTACTTC
TRBJ2-7 . TRBV6-5 . 14 CASSYSSGNGEQYF TGTGCCAGCAGTTACTCGTCCGGGAATGGGGAGCAGTACTTC
TRBJ2-7 few TRBV15 . 12 CATSSGEAEQYF TGTGCCACCAGCAGTGGGGAGGCCGAGCAGTACTTC
TRBJ2-7 many TRBV9 . 15 CASSPQGLATYEQYF TGTGCCAGCAGCCCACAAGGGCTAGCCACCTACGAGCAGTACTTC
TRBJ2-2 few TRBV5-4 TRBD2 17 CASSLSQLAGGTGELFF TGTGCCAGCAGCTTGAGTCAGCTAGCGGGAGGAACCGGGGAGCTGTTTTTT
TRBJ2-7 many TRBV6-1 . 15 CASTLTDSQGYEQYF TGTGCCAGCACCTTGACCGACAGCCAGGGATACGAGCAGTACTTC
TRBJ2-5 . TRBV7-8 TRBD2 16 CASSFLGTSYQETQYF TGTGCCAGCAGCTTCCTCGGGACTAGCTACCAAGAGACCCAGTACTTC
TRBJ2-5 many TRBV20-1 TRBD1 15 CSARGGQGARETQYF TGCAGTGCTAGAGGGGGACAGGGGGCTAGGGAGACCCAGTACTTC
TRBJ2-5 many TRBV20-1 TRBD2 15 CSARPSGSDQETQYF TGCAGTGCTAGACCTAGCGGGAGCGATCAAGAGACCCAGTACTTC
TRBJ2-3 many TRBV15 . 12 CATRGTTDTQYF TGTGCCACACGAGGAACCACAGATACGCAGTATTTT
TRBJ1-4 . TRBV19 TRBD1 16 CASSINGPGGREKLFF TGTGCCAGTAGTATTAACGGGCCAGGGGGACGCGAAAAACTGTTTTTT
TRBJ2-7 many TRBV12-3/TRBV12-4 TRBD1 14 CASRTTGAGSEQYF TGTGCCAGCAGAACGACAGGGGCGGGGAGTGAGCAGTACTTC
TRBJ2-1 many TRBV11-2 TRBD2 16 CASSLLGTSGVAGQFF TGTGCCAGCAGCTTATTAGGGACTAGCGGGGTTGCTGGGCAGTTCTTC
TRBJ1-5 few TRBV19 . 14 CASSTHNSNQPQHF TGTGCCAGTAGTACTCACAATAGCAATCAGCCCCAGCATTTT
TRBJ2-7 . TRBV10-1 . 14 CASSTRGLPYEQYF TGCGCCAGCAGCACCAGGGGACTGCCATACGAGCAGTACTTC
TRBJ1-4 . TRBV12-3/TRBV12-4 . 14 CASSLAGTSRKLFF TGTGCCAGCAGTTTAGCCGGGACAAGCCGAAAACTGTTTTTT
TRBJ1-3 . TRBV19 . 15 CASSRTVGSGNTIYF TGTGCCAGTAGCAGAACCGTGGGCTCTGGAAACACCATATATTTT
TRBJ2-7 once TRBV5-1 TRBD2 17 CASSYSIAGVISYEQYF TGCGCCAGCAGCTACTCCATAGCGGGAGTTATCTCCTACGAGCAGTACTTC
TRBJ2-5 . TRBV19 TRBD1 13 CAGNRDSQETQYF TGTGCCGGCAACCGGGACAGCCAAGAGACCCAGTACTTC
TRBJ1-5 . TRBV6-1 . 17 CASTQTPSRLINQPQHF TGTGCCAGCACCCAGACCCCGAGCCGCCTTATCAATCAGCCCCAGCATTTT
TRBJ2-1 many TRBV9 . 14 CASSVGGSYNEQFF TGTGCCAGCAGCGTAGGTGGTTCCTACAATGAGCAGTTCTTC
TRBJ2-3 few TRBV4-1 TRBD1 15 CASRDPGQGTDTQYF TGCGCCAGCAGGGACCCGGGACAGGGGACAGATACGCAGTATTTT
TRBJ2-3 many TRBV6-1 . 17 CASSYALTVSSTDTQYF TGTGCCAGCAGTTACGCCCTGACTGTGTCTAGCACAGATACGCAGTATTTT
TRBJ2-7 . TRBV29-1 . 15 CNRGNWGQSSYEQYF TGCAACCGCGGGAATTGGGGACAGAGCTCCTACGAGCAGTACTTC
TRBJ2-1 many TRBV20-1 . 14 CSARPASLVSEQFF TGCAGTGCTAGGCCGGCTAGCCTCGTCAGTGAGCAGTTCTTC
TRBJ2-7 few TRBV4-1 TRBD2 17 CASSQVPFSGIAYEQYF TGCGCCAGCAGCCAAGTCCCTTTTAGCGGGATCGCCTACGAGCAGTACTTC
TRBJ2-1 many TRBV7-8 . 15 CASSHKQVSYNEQFF TGTGCCAGCAGCCACAAACAGGTCTCCTACAATGAGCAGTTCTTC
TRBJ2-3 many TRBV2 TRBD2 14 CASNAAGSTDTQYF TGTGCCAGCAACGCAGCGGGGAGCACAGATACGCAGTATTTT
TRBJ2-3 many TRBV29-1 . 12 CSARENTDTQYF TGCAGCGCTAGAGAGAACACAGATACGCAGTATTTT
TRBJ1-4 . TRBV11-2 . 16 CASSLAPSPRNEKLFF TGTGCCAGCAGCTTAGCGCCATCTCCACGGAATGAAAAACTGTTTTTT
TRBJ1-3 . TRBV6-1 . 14 CASRADRSGNTIYF TGTGCCAGCAGGGCCGACAGGTCTGGAAACACCATATATTTT
TRBJ2-7 many TRBV7-2 . 13 CASSSGMAYEQYF TGTGCCAGCAGCTCGGGTATGGCCTACGAGCAGTACTTC
TRBJ2-7 many TRBV18 TRBD1 14 CASSPRGQLYEQYF TGTGCCAGCTCACCGAGGGGACAGCTCTACGAGCAGTACTTC
TRBJ2-7 few TRBV7-9 TRBD1 18 CASSFDPTSGQGLYEQYF TGTGCCAGCAGCTTTGACCCTACTTCGGGACAGGGTCTATACGAGCAGTACTTC
TRBJ1-2 . TRBV6-2/TRBV6-3 . 14 CASSYRGGRYGYTF TGTGCCAGCAGTTACCGCGGGGGACGGTATGGCTACACCTTC
TRBJ1-1 many TRBV2 TRBD1 14 CASRKDRGPTEAFF TGTGCCAGCAGGAAGGACAGGGGGCCGACTGAAGCTTTCTTT
TRBJ1-1 many TRBV30 . 13 CAWRDSPRTEAFF TGTGCCTGGAGGGACTCCCCGAGGACTGAAGCTTTCTTT
TRBJ1-1 many TRBV28 . 11 CASSPNREAFF TGTGCCAGCAGTCCTAACCGTGAAGCTTTCTTT
TRBJ2-1 few TRBV7-2 . 13 CASSLAQGRSRFF TGTGCCAGCAGCTTAGCGCAAGGACGGAGTCGGTTCTTC
TRBJ2-1 . TRBV28 . 14 CASSLLTYTDEQFF TGTGCCAGCAGTTTATTGACCTATACGGATGAGCAGTTCTTC
TRBJ2-1 few TRBV24-1 TRBD2 16 CATSDSGEANYNEQFF TGTGCCACCAGTGATAGCGGGGAGGCTAATTACAATGAGCAGTTCTTC
TRBJ1-1 many TRBV20-1 TRBD1 14 CSARDRGSHTEAFF TGCAGTGCTAGGGACAGGGGGTCCCACACTGAAGCTTTCTTT
TRBJ1-1 . TRBV20-1 . 13 CSALRTGPTEAFF TGCAGTGCACTCCGGACCGGACCCACTGAAGCTTTCTTT
TRBJ2-1 . TRBV15 . 14 CATSIAKGFSEQFF TGTGCCACCAGCATAGCAAAGGGTTTTAGTGAGCAGTTCTTC
TRBJ2-1 many TRBV2 . 15 CASSEDLGTYNEQFF TGTGCCAGCAGTGAAGACTTGGGCACCTACAATGAGCAGTTCTTC
TRBJ1-5 . TRBV28 . 15 CASSRPDRTHQPQHF TGTGCCAGCAGTAGACCGGACAGAACTCATCAGCCCCAGCATTTT